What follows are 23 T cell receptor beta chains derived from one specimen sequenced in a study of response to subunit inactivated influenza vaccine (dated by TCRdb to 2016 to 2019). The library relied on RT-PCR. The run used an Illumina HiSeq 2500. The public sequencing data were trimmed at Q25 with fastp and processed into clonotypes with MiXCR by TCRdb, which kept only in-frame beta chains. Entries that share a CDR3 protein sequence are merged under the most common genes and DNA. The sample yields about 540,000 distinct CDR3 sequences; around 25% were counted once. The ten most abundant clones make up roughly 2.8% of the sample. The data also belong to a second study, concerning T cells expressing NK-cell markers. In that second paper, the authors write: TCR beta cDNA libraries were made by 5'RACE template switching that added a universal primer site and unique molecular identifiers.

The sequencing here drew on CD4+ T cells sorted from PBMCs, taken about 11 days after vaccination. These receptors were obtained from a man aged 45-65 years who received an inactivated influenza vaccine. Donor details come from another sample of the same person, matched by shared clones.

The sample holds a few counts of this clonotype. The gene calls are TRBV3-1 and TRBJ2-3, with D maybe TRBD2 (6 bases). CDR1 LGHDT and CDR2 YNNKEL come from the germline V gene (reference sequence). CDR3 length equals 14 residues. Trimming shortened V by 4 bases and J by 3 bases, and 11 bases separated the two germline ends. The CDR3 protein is CASSPTSRTDTQYF. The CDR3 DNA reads TGTGCCAGCAGCCCGACTAGTCGAACAGATACGCAGTATTTT.

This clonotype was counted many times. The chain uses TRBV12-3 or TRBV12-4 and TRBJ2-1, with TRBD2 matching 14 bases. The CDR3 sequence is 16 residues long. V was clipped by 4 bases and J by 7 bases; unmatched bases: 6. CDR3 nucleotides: TGTGCCAGCAGTTCAGGGACTAGCGGGAGATGGAATGAGCAGTTCTTC. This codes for CASSSGTSGRWNEQFF.

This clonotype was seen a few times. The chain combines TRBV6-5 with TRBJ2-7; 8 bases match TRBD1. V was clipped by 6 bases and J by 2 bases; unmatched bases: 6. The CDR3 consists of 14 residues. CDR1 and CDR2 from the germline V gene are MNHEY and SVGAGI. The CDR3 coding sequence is TGTGCCAGCAGCTACGGGACAGGCGCCTACGAGCAGTACTTC. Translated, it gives CASSYGTGAYEQYF.

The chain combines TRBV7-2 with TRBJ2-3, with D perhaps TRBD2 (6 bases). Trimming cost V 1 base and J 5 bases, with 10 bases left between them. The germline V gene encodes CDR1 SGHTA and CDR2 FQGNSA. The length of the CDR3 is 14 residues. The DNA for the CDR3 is TGTGCCAGCAGCTTAGAACTAGCAGGAGATACGCAGTATTTT. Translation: CASSLELAGDTQYF.

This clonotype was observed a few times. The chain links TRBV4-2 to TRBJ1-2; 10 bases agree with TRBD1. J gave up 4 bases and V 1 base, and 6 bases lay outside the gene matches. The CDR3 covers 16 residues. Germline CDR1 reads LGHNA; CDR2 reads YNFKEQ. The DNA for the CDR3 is TGTGCCAGCAGCCAAGTTAGGGACAGGGGTGCCTATGGCTACACCTTC. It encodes CASSQVRDRGAYGYTF.

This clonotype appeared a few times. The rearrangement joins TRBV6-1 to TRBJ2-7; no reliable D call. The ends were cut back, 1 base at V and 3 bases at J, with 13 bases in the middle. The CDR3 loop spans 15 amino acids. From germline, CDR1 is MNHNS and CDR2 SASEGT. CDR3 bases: TGTGCCAGCAGTGAAGAGGTATGGTGGAGCTACGAGCAGTACTTC. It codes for CASSEEVWWSYEQYF.

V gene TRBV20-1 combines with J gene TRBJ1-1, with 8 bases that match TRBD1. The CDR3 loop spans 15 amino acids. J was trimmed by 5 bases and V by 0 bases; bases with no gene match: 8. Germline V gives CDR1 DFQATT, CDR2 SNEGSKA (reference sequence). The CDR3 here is CSARDQGALGTEAFF. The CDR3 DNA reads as TGCAGTGCTAGAGATCAGGGGGCCCTGGGGACTGAAGCTTTCTTT.

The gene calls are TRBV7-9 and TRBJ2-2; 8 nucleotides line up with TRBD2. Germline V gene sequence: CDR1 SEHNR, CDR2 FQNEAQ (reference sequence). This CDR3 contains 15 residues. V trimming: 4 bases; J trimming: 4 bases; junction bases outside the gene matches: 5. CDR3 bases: TGTGCCAGCAGCTCCGGACTAGCTGCCACCGGGGAGCTGTTTTTT. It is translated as CASSSGLAATGELFF.

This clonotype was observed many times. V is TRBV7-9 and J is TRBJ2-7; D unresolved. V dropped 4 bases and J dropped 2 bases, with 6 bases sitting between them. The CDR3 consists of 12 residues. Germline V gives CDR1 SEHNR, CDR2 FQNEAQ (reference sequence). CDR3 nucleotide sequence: TGTGCCAGCAGCTCGACACCCTACGAGCAGTACTTC. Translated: CASSSTPYEQYF.

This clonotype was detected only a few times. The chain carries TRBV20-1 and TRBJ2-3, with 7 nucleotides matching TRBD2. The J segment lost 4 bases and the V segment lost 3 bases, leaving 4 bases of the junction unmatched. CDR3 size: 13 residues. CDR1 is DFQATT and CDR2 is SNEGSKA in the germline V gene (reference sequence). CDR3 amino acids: CSASLSGADTQYF. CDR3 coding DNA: TGCAGTGCTAGTTTAAGCGGGGCAGATACGCAGTATTTT.

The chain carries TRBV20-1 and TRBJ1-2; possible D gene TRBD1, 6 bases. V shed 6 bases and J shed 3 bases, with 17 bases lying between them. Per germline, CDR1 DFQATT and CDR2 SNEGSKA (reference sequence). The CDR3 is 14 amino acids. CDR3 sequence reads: CSAPTQTGHYGYTF. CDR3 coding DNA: TGCAGTGCCCCTACTCAGACAGGACACTATGGCTACACCTTC.

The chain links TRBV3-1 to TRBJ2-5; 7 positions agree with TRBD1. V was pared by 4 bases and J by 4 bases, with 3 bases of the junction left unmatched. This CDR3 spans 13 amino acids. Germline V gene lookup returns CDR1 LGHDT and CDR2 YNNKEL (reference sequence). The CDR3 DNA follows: TGTGCCAGCAGCCTGCAGGGGGTAGAGACCCAGTACTTC. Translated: CASSLQGVETQYF.

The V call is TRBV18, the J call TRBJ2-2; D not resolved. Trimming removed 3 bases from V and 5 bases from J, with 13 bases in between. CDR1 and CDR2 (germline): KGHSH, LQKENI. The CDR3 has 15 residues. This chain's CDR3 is CASSPRAGRTGELFF. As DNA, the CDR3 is TGTGCCAGCTCACCTCGGGCCGGCCGGACCGGGGAGCTGTTTTTT.

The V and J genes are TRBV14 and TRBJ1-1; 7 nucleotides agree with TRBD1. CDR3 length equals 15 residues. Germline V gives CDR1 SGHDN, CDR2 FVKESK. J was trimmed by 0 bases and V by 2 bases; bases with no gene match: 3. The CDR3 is CASSQQGQMNTEAFF. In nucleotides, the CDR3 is TGTGCCAGCAGCCAACAGGGACAGATGAACACTGAAGCTTTCTTT.

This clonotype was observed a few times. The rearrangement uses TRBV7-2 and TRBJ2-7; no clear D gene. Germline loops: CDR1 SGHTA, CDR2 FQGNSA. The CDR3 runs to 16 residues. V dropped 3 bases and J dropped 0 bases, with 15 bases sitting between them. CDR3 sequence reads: CASSLTEARNSYEQYF. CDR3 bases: TGTGCCAGCAGCTTGACCGAGGCCAGGAACTCCTACGAGCAGTACTTC.

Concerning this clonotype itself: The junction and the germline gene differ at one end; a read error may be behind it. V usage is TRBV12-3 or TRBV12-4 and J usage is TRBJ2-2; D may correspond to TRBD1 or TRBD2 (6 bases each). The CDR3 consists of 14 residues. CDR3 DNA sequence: TGTACCAGCGGCGGGACACCGAACACCGGGGAGCTGTTTTTT. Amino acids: CTSGGTPNTGELFF.

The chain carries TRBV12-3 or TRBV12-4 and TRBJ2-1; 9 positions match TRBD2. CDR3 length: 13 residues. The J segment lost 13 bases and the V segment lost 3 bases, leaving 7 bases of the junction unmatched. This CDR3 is CASSLGGGAGQFF. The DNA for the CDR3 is TGTGCCAGCAGTTTGGGCGGGGGGGCTGGTCAGTTCTTC.

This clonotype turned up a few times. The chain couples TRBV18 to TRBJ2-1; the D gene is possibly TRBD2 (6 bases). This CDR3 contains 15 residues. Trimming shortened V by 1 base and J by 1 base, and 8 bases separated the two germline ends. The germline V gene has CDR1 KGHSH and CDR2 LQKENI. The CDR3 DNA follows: TGTGCCAGCTCACCACTTGCGGGGTCCTACAATGAGCAGTTCTTC. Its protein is CASSPLAGSYNEQFF.

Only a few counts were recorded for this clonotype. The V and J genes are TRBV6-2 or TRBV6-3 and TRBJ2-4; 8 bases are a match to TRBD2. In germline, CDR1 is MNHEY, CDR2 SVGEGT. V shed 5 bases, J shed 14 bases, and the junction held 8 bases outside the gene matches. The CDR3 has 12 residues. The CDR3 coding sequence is TGTGCCAGCAGTCCTCCCGGGGGGGGCGAGTACTTC. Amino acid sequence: CASSPPGGGEYF.

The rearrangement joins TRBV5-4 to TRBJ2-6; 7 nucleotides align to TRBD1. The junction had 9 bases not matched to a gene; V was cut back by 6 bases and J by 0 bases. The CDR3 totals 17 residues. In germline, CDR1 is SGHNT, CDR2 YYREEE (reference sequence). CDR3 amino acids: CASIARQGNSGANVLTF. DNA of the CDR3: TGTGCCAGCATCGCGCGACAGGGAAACTCTGGGGCCAACGTCCTGACTTTC.

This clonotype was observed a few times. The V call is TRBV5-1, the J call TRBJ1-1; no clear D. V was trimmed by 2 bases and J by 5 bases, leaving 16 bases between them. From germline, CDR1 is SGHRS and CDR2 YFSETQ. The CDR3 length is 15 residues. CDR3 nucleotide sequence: TGCGCCAGCAGCTTCGGAGAAAACGGGTTAACTGAAGCTTTCTTT. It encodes CASSFGENGLTEAFF.

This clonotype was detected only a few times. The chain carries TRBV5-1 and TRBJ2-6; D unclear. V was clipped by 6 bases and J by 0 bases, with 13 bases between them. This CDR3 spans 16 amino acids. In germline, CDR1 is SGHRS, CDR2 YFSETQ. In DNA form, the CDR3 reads TGCGCCAGCACCCAAGGATTATACTCTGGGGCCAACGTCCTGACTTTC. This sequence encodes CASTQGLYSGANVLTF.

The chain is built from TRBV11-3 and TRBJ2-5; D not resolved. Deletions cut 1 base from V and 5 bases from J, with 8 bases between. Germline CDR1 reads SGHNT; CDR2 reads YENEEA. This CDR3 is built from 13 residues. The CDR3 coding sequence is TGTGCCAGCAGCTTAGGCTTTCGGGAGACCCAGTACTTC. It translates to CASSLGFRETQYF.